The 11 T cell receptor beta chains below come from one sample, sequenced in a study of a mutant IDH1 vaccine in newly diagnosed glioma. Repertoires were generated with immunoSEQ multiplex PCR, while TCRdb's copy carries only in-frame clones and drops some. The sample has some 40,000 clones; 75% to 85% are singletons. As to time point: week 11, during vaccination. Vaccinated patients received 300 ug of mutant IDH1 20-mer peptide per dose, with topical imiquimod. For these TCRs, the target antigens are not known. The sample consisted of peripheral blood mononuclear cells (PBMCs), taken from a glioma patient whose treatment included an IDH1 peptide vaccine. All receptors come from a woman aged 30 to 39 with glioma. Some clones in this sample may be carry-over from other donors' samples.

The J gene is TRBJ2-7, the V gene TRBV4-1; D is tentatively TRBD1 or TRBD2 (5 bases each). V lost 4 bases, J lost 9 bases, and 19 bases lay in between. Germline CDR1 is MGHRA and CDR2 is YSYEKL. The CDR3 contains 14 residues. Here the CDR3 DNA reads TGCGCCAGCAGCCGAAGTGGGGGATTGTCGGCGCAGTACTTC. Its protein product is CASSRSGGLSAQYF.

V is TRBV5-4 and J is TRBJ2-6; the D is unclear. CDR3 size: 16 residues. The V gene lost 5 bases and the J gene lost 0 bases, with 12 bases spanning the gap. The germline CDR1 and CDR2 sequences are SGHNT and YYREEE (reference sequence). CDR3 sequence reads: CASSLSVGSGANVLTF. CDR3 DNA: TGTGCCAGCAGTCTTTCCGTTGGCTCTGGGGCCAACGTCCTGACTTTC.

This clone was detected only once. The V call is TRBV15, the J call TRBJ2-1; D tentatively fits TRBD1 or TRBD2 (6 bases each). The germline CDR1 and CDR2 sequences are LNHNV and YYDKDF (reference sequence). CDR3 length: 15 residues. V was cut by 5 bases and J by 5 bases, with 16 bases left in between. The CDR3 coding sequence is TGTGCCACCAGCGTACGAAGGGGGGCCCACAATGAGCAGTTCTTC. Residues: CATSVRRGAHNEQFF.

The rearrangement links TRBV28 to TRBJ1-1; D possibly corresponds to TRBD1 (5 bases). This CDR3 contains 15 residues. CDR1 and CDR2 from the germline V gene are MDHEN and SYDVKM. Trimming left V 9 bases short and J 0 bases short, with 17 bases between. The CDR3 is CASHTGGGMNTEAFF. In nucleotides, the CDR3 is TGTGCCAGTCACACCGGGGGGGGGATGAACACTGAAGCTTTCTTT.

This chain uses TRBV5-6 with TRBJ2-5, with D tentatively TRBD1 (5 bases). Germline values: CDR1 SGHDT, CDR2 YYEEEE. This CDR3 is built from 17 residues. V lost 3 bases and J 3 bases, leaving 21 bases between the germline ends. DNA of the CDR3: TGTGCCAGCAGCTCACAGACAGATGGAAGAGCCAAAGAGACCCAGTACTTC. Translating it yields CASSSQTDGRAKETQYF.

This clone was recorded once. This chain uses TRBV2 with TRBJ1-3, with unresolved D. V gave up 2 bases and J gave up 0 bases, with 8 bases separating them. The CDR3 is 15 amino acids. Germline CDR1 reads SNHLY; CDR2 reads FYNNEI. CDR3 region: CASSERTVSGNTIYF. The CDR3, as DNA: TGTGCCAGCAGTGAACGGACGGTCTCTGGAAACACCATATATTTT.

The chain uses TRBV4-1 and TRBJ1-2, with 7 nucleotides matching TRBD1. V dropped 2 bases and J dropped 4; count of bases not matched to a gene: 10. This CDR3 spans 16 amino acids. Germline V lookup: CDR1 MGHRA, CDR2 YSYEKL. The CDR3 is CASSQQPGQTAYGYTF. The CDR3 DNA follows: TGCGCCAGCAGCCAACAACCGGGACAGACCGCCTATGGCTACACCTTC.

The rearrangement joins TRBV7-9 to TRBJ1-2, with 7 bases that match TRBD1. Germline V CDR1 and CDR2: SEHNR, FQNEAQ (reference sequence). V lost 4 bases to trimming and J lost 0 bases; unmatched junction nucleotides: 5. CDR3 length: 15 amino acids. The CDR3 here is CASSYPTGPNYGYTF. As DNA, the CDR3 is TGTGCCAGCAGCTACCCGACAGGGCCTAACTATGGCTACACCTTC.

This chain uses TRBV27 with TRBJ1-5; 9 nucleotides line up with TRBD1. With 3 bases clipped from V and 7 bases from J, the junction kept 10 bases outside the gene matches. The CDR3 sequence is 16 residues long. The V gene's germline CDR1 is MNHEY and CDR2 SMNVEV (reference sequence). The DNA for the CDR3 is TGTGCCAGCAGTTTCACCACAGGGGGCGCGTACCAGCCCCAGCATTTT. It codes for CASSFTTGGAYQPQHF.

V usage is TRBV5-1 and J usage is TRBJ2-1; no clear D gene. The V end was cut by 4 bases, the J end by 0 bases, with 14 bases between. The CDR3 runs 16 residues. Germline values: CDR1 SGHRS, CDR2 YFSETQ. The CDR3 loop reads CASSKERLSSYNEQFF. CDR3 nucleotides: TGCGCCAGCAGCAAGGAGCGCCTTAGCTCCTACAATGAGCAGTTCTTC.

The chain has TRBV28 and TRBJ2-7, with D tentatively TRBD1 (7 bases). The CDR3 has 15 amino acids. Trimming pared 2 bases from V and 6 bases from J, leaving 17 bases between. Germline V gene data show CDR1 as MDHEN and CDR2 as SYDVKM. CDR3 sequence (DNA): TGTGCCAGCAGTTTAGATCCCAGGGGGGTAGGCGAGCAGTACTTC. Translation: CASSLDPRGVGEQYF.